The sequence of this TCR beta chain was determined in a study of blood T cell repertoires in COVID-19. The V gene's germline CDR1 is GTSNPN and CDR2 SVGIG (reference sequence). CDR3 length equals 13 residues. V lost 4 bases, J lost 3 bases, and 13 bases lay in between. Study processing details: Amplification from reference gene primers served as the basis for estimated nucleated cell counts. TCRdb keeps only in-frame clones here, not all; method: immunoSEQ multiplex PCR. V, J and clone size derive from that table, while D and trimming were established from the DNA sequence. The table lists 250,000 to 300,000 clones, 86% of them singletons. Seattle enrolled patients during active infection and tracked them longitudinally.

Input material: peripheral blood. The receptor's source is a woman aged 65 to 85 with COVID-19, enrolled during active disease. The chain couples TRBV30 to TRBJ2-7; D not certain. CDR3 residues: CAWNRLDNYEQYF. The CDR3 coding sequence is TGTGCCTGGAATAGACTCGATAACTACGAGCAGTACTTC.